This TCR beta chain was identified during a study of regulatory T cells in long-lasting Graves disease. Study outcomes and limitations: Samples came from peripheral blood alone, without thyroid tissue.

Trimming took off 1 base at V and 3 bases at J, with 14 bases between the two ends. The CDR3 is made up of 15 amino acids. Per germline, CDR1 SGHRS and CDR2 YFSETQ. Concerning this clonotype: Its antigen is as yet unknown.

As to time point: newly diagnosed GD, antithyroid drugs for less than 3 months. RNA from PBMCs was the source of the TCR library. Researchers made TCR beta libraries by using iRepertoire HTBI primers and running Arm-PCR on CDR3 regions. TCRdb reprocessed the multiplex PCR reads via MiXCR and lists one record per CDR3 protein. The sample includes about 540,000 distinct CDR3 sequences, 13% of them seen just once. These same data were also listed under a study on T cells in Graves' hyperthyroidism and ophthalmopathy. As that report states: Diagnoses used clinical symptoms, serum thyroxine and TRAb, thyroid ultrasound and orbital computed tomography. In the blood, most expanded thyroid clonotypes above 0.001 appeared as well.

The clonotype comes from a man aged 30 to 45 with Graves disease. Source: peripheral blood mononuclear cells (PBMCs), taken at new diagnosis, from a patient treated with antithyroid drugs. The J gene is TRBJ2-7, the V gene TRBV5-1; D is possibly TRBD2 (5 bases). The CDR3 DNA reads as TGCGCCAGCAGCTTGTTCCGGGAAACGGGCTACGAGCAGTACTTC. Its protein is CASSLFRETGYEQYF. Variable domain in full (rest from reference TRBV5-1 and TRBJ2-7): KAGVTQTPRYLIKTRGQQVTLSCSPISGHRSVSWYQQTPGQGLQFLFEYFSETQRNKGNFPGRFSGRQFSNSRSEMNVSTLELGDSALYLCASSLFRETGYEQYFGPGTRLTVT.